The 32 T cell receptor beta chains in this list originate from one sample, sequenced in a study of cytomegalovirus exposure and HLA in healthy donors. The method was immunoSEQ multiplex PCR; TCRdb's version includes in-frame clones alone and lacks a portion of them. The table lists about 160,000 clones, approximately 96% of them singletons. Sequences were obtained from PBMCs. Source of these receptors: a woman in her late teens or twenties in good health and CMV-seronegative.

In nucleotides, the CDR3 is TGTGCCAGCAGCACTTGGTCCGGGGCTAATGAAAAACTGTTTTTT. Amino acid sequence: CASSTWSGANEKLFF. This chain connects TRBV7-2 to TRBJ1-4; D uncertain. This CDR3 is built from 15 residues. CDR1 is SGHTA, CDR2 FQGNSA, per germline. Trimming took 5 bases from V and 3 from J, leaving 13 bases between them.

The chain is built from TRBV5-1 and TRBJ1-4; no firm D call. V dropped 1 base and J dropped 5 bases, with 21 bases sitting between them. The CDR3 consists of 18 residues. Germline CDR1 and CDR2: SGHRS and YFSETQ. The CDR3 region is CASSLTPPGVARNEKLFF. Here the CDR3 DNA reads TGCGCCAGCAGCTTGACTCCTCCCGGGGTGGCCCGAAATGAAAAACTGTTTTTT.

This clone was observed once. The CDR3 nucleotides read TGCGCCAGCAGCCCGACTAGCGGGGCCACAGATACGCAGTATTTT. Protein: CASSPTSGATDTQYF. V gene TRBV4-1 combines with J gene TRBJ2-3; 11 bases match TRBD2. The germline CDR1 and CDR2 sequences are MGHRA and YSYEKL. The CDR3 is 15 residues long. Germline trimming cut 4 bases from V and 2 bases from J; bases unmatched to any gene: 2.

The rearrangement joins TRBV29-1 to TRBJ1-2; D uncertain. Germline CDR1 is SQVTM and CDR2 is ANQGSEA. Trimming pared 7 bases from V and 4 bases from J, leaving 13 bases between. This CDR3 is 12 amino acids long. CDR3 amino acids: CSGGDRVYGYTF. The CDR3 DNA follows: TGCAGCGGGGGAGATCGGGTCTATGGCTACACCTTC.

J is TRBJ2-2 and V is TRBV19, with TRBD2 as a possible D gene (6 bases). The V gene's germline CDR1 is LNHDA and CDR2 SQIVND (reference sequence). Trimming took off 3 bases at V and 0 bases at J, with 11 bases between the two ends. This CDR3 is built from 16 residues. CDR3 residues: CASSIVGGANTGELFF. The DNA for the CDR3 is TGTGCCAGTAGTATTGTTGGCGGGGCGAACACCGGGGAGCTGTTTTTT.

The chain carries TRBV6-1 and TRBJ2-5; 8 nucleotides match TRBD1. The V gene's germline CDR1 is MNHNS and CDR2 SASEGT. V was clipped by 3 bases and J by 5 bases; unmatched bases: 14. This CDR3 spans 17 amino acids. The CDR3 bases are TGTGCCAGCAGTGAGCCCCGGATTCGACAGGGGTCTGAGACCCAGTACTTC. This translates into CASSEPRIRQGSETQYF.

The chain joins TRBV4-2 to TRBJ2-2, with 12 bases identical to TRBD1. The CDR3 covers 15 residues. CDR1 and CDR2 (germline): LGHNA, YNFKEQ. V shed 5 bases, J shed 7 bases, and the junction held 5 bases outside the gene matches. In nucleotides, the CDR3 is TGTGCCAGCAGCTCCGGGACAGGGGGCATCGGGGAGCTGTTTTTT. Translated, it gives CASSSGTGGIGELFF.

CDR3 sequence: CASSQGSGVQETQYF. DNA for the CDR3: TGCGCCAGCAGCCAAGGTAGCGGGGTTCAAGAGACCCAGTACTTC. V and J are TRBV4-1 and TRBJ2-5; 8 nucleotides line up with TRBD2. V lost 1 base and J lost 2; bases outside the gene matches: 3. Germline V gene lookup returns CDR1 MGHRA and CDR2 YSYEKL. CDR3 length: 15 residues.

The rearrangement uses TRBV5-4 and TRBJ2-1; no clear D. Germline CDR1 reads SGHNT; CDR2 reads YYREEE (reference sequence). This CDR3 has 16 residues. Trimming pared 1 base from V and 7 bases from J, leaving 18 bases between. This chain's CDR3 is CASSLRYQTLRNEQFF. For the CDR3, the DNA is TGTGCCAGCAGCTTGAGATACCAAACCTTACGGAATGAGCAGTTCTTC.

The chain couples TRBV7-9 to TRBJ2-6, with D possibly being TRBD2 (5 bases). The germline gives CDR1 SEHNR, CDR2 FQNEAQ (reference sequence). CDR3 size: 16 residues. Trimming took off 3 bases at V and 0 bases at J, with 9 bases between the two ends. CDR3 DNA sequence: TGTGCCAGCAGCTTCCCGACTACCTCTGGGGCCAACGTCCTGACTTTC. Its translation: CASSFPTTSGANVLTF.

The chain combines TRBV7-9 with TRBJ2-1; a possible D gene is TRBD2 (6 bases). CDR3 length: 15 amino acids. Per the germline V gene, CDR1 is SEHNR and CDR2 is FQNEAQ (reference sequence). V was clipped by 5 bases and J by 6 bases, with 17 bases between them. CDR3 DNA: TGTGCCAGCAGCAGGACTACTGGCACTCGCAATGAGCAGTTCTTC. Protein sequence: CASSRTTGTRNEQFF.

With regard to this clone: At one end the junction does not follow the germline gene, possibly because of a read error. This chain uses TRBV7-7 with TRBJ2-5; no definite D call. Germline-derived CDR1 and CDR2 are SSHAT and FNYEAQ (reference sequence). This CDR3 region has 13 residues. CDR3 nucleotides: TGTGCTAGCAGCTTTAGACAAGTGGAGACCCAGTACTTC. As protein: CASSFRQVETQYF.

The chain combines TRBV9 with TRBJ1-6; TRBD1 matches 9 bases. This CDR3 is built from 16 residues. The V segment lost 3 bases and the J segment 9 bases; nucleotides outside the gene matches: 10. The germline CDR1 and CDR2 sequences are SGDLS and YYNGEE. The CDR3 DNA is TGTGCCAGCAGCGGACCTACAGGGGGCGCGGGTTCACCCCTCCACTTT. Translation: CASSGPTGGAGSPLHF.

This chain joins TRBV4-2 and TRBJ2-1, with a weak D call TRBD1 (6 bases). V was clipped by 0 bases and J by 5 bases, with 11 bases between them. There are 15 residues in the CDR3. CDR1 LGHNA and CDR2 YNFKEQ come from the germline V gene. CDR3 loop: CASSQEHRDNNEQFF. For the CDR3, the DNA is TGTGCCAGCAGCCAAGAACACCGGGACAACAATGAGCAGTTCTTC.

This chain's CDR3 is CASRQTSGGALDTQYF. DNA for the CDR3: TGTGCCAGCAGACAAACTAGCGGGGGGGCTTTGGATACGCAGTATTTT. The chain employs TRBV2 and TRBJ2-3; 13 positions agree with TRBD2. In germline, CDR1 is SNHLY, CDR2 FYNNEI. V was pared by 6 bases and J by 6 bases, with 9 bases of the junction left unmatched. The CDR3 totals 16 residues.

This chain joins TRBV6-5 and TRBJ1-2; D is perhaps TRBD1 (6 bases). Trimming took off 6 bases at V and 3 bases at J, with 8 bases between the two ends. The germline CDR1 and CDR2 sequences are MNHEY and SVGAGI. The CDR3 totals 12 residues. CDR3 sequence reads: CASSGQHYGYTF. CDR3 sequence (DNA): TGTGCCAGCAGCGGACAGCACTATGGCTACACCTTC.

The rearrangement joins TRBV7-2 to TRBJ2-7; 12 nucleotides align to TRBD2. The J segment lost 7 bases and the V segment lost 3 bases, leaving 7 bases of the junction unmatched. CDR3 size: 15 residues. CDR1 and CDR2 from the germline V gene are SGHTA and FQGNSA. For the CDR3, the DNA is TGTGCCAGCAGCTTGACTAGCGGGGGAAGGGGGGAGCAGTACTTC. Its translation: CASSLTSGGRGEQYF.

This chain links TRBV2 with TRBJ2-1; possibly TRBD2 for D (6 bases). This CDR3 is 13 amino acids long. Germline CDR1 reads SNHLY; CDR2 reads FYNNEI. Trimming left V 8 bases short and J 8 bases short, with 16 bases between. CDR3 nucleotides: TGTGCCAGCGACGGGAGCAATTCAGATGAGCAGTTCTTC. Translated, it gives CASDGSNSDEQFF. The full variable domain, its missing parts supplied by reference TRBV2 and TRBJ2-1, is EPEVTQTPSHQVTQMGQEVILRCVPISNHLYFYWYRQILGQKVEFLVSFYNNEISEKSEIFDDQFSVERPDGSNFTLKIRSTKLEDSAMYFCASDGSNSDEQFFGPGTRLTVL.

The chain carries TRBV4-1 and TRBJ2-7; 8 nucleotides agree with TRBD2. After removal of 1 base from V and 4 bases from J, the junction contained 9 bases not matched to a gene. This CDR3 is built from 16 residues. Germline V gives CDR1 MGHRA, CDR2 YSYEKL. CDR3 amino acids: CASSQVPAGLGYEQYF. The CDR3, as DNA: TGCGCCAGCAGCCAAGTCCCCGCGGGACTAGGATACGAGCAGTACTTC.

V gene TRBV30 combines with J gene TRBJ1-2, with D possibly being TRBD1 (5 bases). Trimming pared 7 bases from V and 6 bases from J, leaving 24 bases between. The CDR3 runs to 15 residues. The germline CDR1 and CDR2 sequences are GTSNPN and SVGIG (reference sequence). CDR3 DNA: TGTGCCTTTGGGGCCCCTACCCCAAACCGGAATGGCTACACCTTC. The encoded protein is CAFGAPTPNRNGYTF.

The gene calls are TRBV7-9 and TRBJ2-5; the D gene is possibly TRBD1 (5 bases). V gave up 7 bases and J gave up 2 bases, with 11 bases separating them. The V gene's germline CDR1 is SEHNR and CDR2 FQNEAQ (reference sequence). The CDR3 extends over 13 amino acids. The CDR3 nucleotides read TGTGCCAGCACCCCGACAGTTCAAGAGACCCAGTACTTC. Translating it yields CASTPTVQETQYF.

For this clone: At the DNA level, this CDR3 is encoded by other sequences in the same sample as well. The chain couples TRBV5-6 to TRBJ2-2; D not resolved. The CDR3 contains 14 residues. V shed 2 bases and J shed 1 base, with 6 bases lying between them. The germline V gene encodes CDR1 SGHDT and CDR2 YYEEEE. The CDR3 sequence: CASSFTGNTGELFF. The CDR3 DNA follows: TGTGCCAGCAGCTTTACGGGGAACACCGGGGAGCTGTTTTTT.

This clone has a single count. The chain uses TRBV5-1 and TRBJ2-7; TRBD1 matches 11 bases. Germline V gene data show CDR1 as SGHRS and CDR2 as YFSETQ. This CDR3 has 16 residues. V trimming: 0 bases; J trimming: 6 bases; junction bases outside the gene matches: 8. The CDR3 DNA sequence: TGCGCCAGCAGCTTGGGGGGCCTCGGGACAGGGGGCGAGCAGTACTTC. This translates into CASSLGGLGTGGEQYF.

The genes are TRBV13 and TRBJ2-7; TRBD2 is a possible D gene (7 bases). Trimming left V 5 bases short and J 6 bases short, with 32 bases between. In germline, CDR1 is PRHDT, CDR2 FYEKMQ (reference sequence). The CDR3 sequence is 19 residues long. This CDR3 is CASSHQAGMTTGRLREQYF. In DNA, the CDR3 is TGTGCCAGCAGCCATCAAGCGGGGATGACGACAGGCCGCCTGCGCGAGCAGTACTTC.

The chain is built from TRBV7-3 and TRBJ2-7; D unclear. Trimming cost V 5 bases and J 7 bases, with 9 bases left between them. This CDR3 contains 11 residues. The germline V gene has CDR1 SGHTA and CDR2 FQGTGA. CDR3 sequence: CASSHDTEQYF. CDR3 bases: TGTGCCAGCAGCCACGACACTGAGCAGTACTTC.

The V and J genes are TRBV5-5 and TRBJ2-7; 7 bases agree with TRBD2. The trim removed 4 bases at V and 6 bases at J, leaving 10 bases unmatched. The CDR3 has 14 residues. From germline, CDR1 is SGHKS and CDR2 YYEKEE (reference sequence). In DNA form, the CDR3 reads TGTGCCAGCAGCCCCCACAGTGGCGGGGGCGAGCAGTACTTC. This encodes CASSPHSGGGEQYF.

The chain is built from TRBV5-5 and TRBJ1-6; D is possibly TRBD1 (6 bases). The germline V gene has CDR1 SGHKS and CDR2 YYEKEE (reference sequence). This CDR3 is built from 16 residues. Trimming left V 0 bases short and J 9 bases short, with 16 bases between. The DNA of the CDR3 is TGTGCCAGCAGCTTGGATCCCACAGGGATTGGTTCACCCCTCCACTTT. The encoded protein is CASSLDPTGIGSPLHF.

The chain carries TRBV5-1 and TRBJ2-3, with TRBD2 matching 7 bases. J lost 4 bases, V lost 4 bases, and 12 bases had no gene match. This CDR3 spans 16 amino acids. CDR1 and CDR2 from the germline V gene are SGHRS and YFSETQ. The CDR3 is CASSPAGAGVADTQYF. The CDR3 DNA sequence: TGCGCCAGCAGCCCAGCCGGGGCGGGGGTGGCAGATACGCAGTATTTT. The full variable domain, with the rest looked up from reference TRBV5-1 and TRBJ2-3, is KAGVTQTPRYLIKTRGQQVTLSCSPISGHRSVSWYQQTPGQGLQFLFEYFSETQRNKGNFPGRFSGRQFSNSRSEMNVSTLELGDSALYLCASSPAGAGVADTQYFGPGTRLTVL.

CDR3 protein: CASSRNSGVGADTQYF. The CDR3 nucleotides are TGTGCCAGCAGCCGGAATTCCGGGGTTGGCGCAGATACGCAGTATTTT. The chain combines TRBV4-2 with TRBJ2-3; weak D call: TRBD2 (5 bases). The CDR3 is 16 amino acids. V was cut by 4 bases and J by 4 bases, with 18 bases left in between. Germline V gives CDR1 LGHNA, CDR2 YNFKEQ.

The chain recombines TRBV25-1 with TRBJ1-2; 7 bases map to TRBD1. The J segment lost 0 bases and the V segment lost 2 bases, leaving 3 bases of the junction unmatched. Germline V gene lookup returns CDR1 MGHDK and CDR2 SYGVNS. The CDR3 length is 15 residues. The CDR3 loop is CASSEPGQSNYGYTF. The CDR3 DNA is TGTGCCAGCAGTGAACCGGGACAGTCTAACTATGGCTACACCTTC.

This clone occurred once. This chain joins TRBV5-3 and TRBJ2-3, with a weak D call TRBD2 (6 bases). TRBV5-3 is sorted into the ORF group, with uncertain function. The CDR3 length is 15 residues. The V end lost 0 bases, the J end lost 2 bases, and 10 bases lay between the germline ends. The CDR3 region has the DNA TGTGCCAGAAGCTTGGGCGGGGCCTTCACAGATACGCAGTATTTT. Protein sequence: CARSLGGAFTDTQYF.

The V and J genes are TRBV11-3 and TRBJ2-2; the D gene is possibly TRBD2 (6 bases). The CDR3 loop spans 16 amino acids. CDR1 is SGHNT, CDR2 YENEEA, per germline. The V end lost 4 bases, the J end lost 0 bases, and 12 bases lay between the germline ends. CDR3 sequence reads: CASSSSRGTNTGELFF. CDR3 sequence (DNA): TGTGCCAGCAGCTCCTCCCGGGGGACGAACACCGGGGAGCTGTTTTTT. The complete variable domain, with remaining parts taken from reference TRBV11-3 and TRBJ2-2, reads EAGVVQSPRYKIIEKKQPVAFWCNPISGHNTLYWYLQNLGQGPELLIRYENEEAVDDSQLPKDRFSAERLKGVDSTLKIQPAELGDSAVYLCASSSSRGTNTGELFFGEGSRLTVL.